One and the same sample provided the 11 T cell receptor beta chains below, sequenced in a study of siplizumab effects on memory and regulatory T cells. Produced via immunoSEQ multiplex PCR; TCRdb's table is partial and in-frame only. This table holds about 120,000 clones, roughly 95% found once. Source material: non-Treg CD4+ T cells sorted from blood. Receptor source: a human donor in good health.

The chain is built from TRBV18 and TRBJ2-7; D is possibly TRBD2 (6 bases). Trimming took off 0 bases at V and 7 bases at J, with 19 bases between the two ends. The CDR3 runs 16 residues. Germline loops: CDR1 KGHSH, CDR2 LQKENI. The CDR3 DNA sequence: TGTGCCAGCTCACCACCCGTGCAGGGAGGCGGTGAAGAGCAGTACTTC. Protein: CASSPPVQGGGEEQYF.

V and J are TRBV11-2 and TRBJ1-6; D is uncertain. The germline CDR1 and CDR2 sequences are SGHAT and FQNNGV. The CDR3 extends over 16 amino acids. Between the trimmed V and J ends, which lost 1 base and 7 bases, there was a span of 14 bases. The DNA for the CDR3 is TGTGCCAGCAGCTTAGCTGGTGAGATTAAAAATTCACCCCTCCACTTT. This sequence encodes CASSLAGEIKNSPLHF. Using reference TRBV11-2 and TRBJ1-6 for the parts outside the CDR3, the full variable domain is EAGVAQSPRYKIIEKRQSVAFWCNPISGHATLYWYQQILGQGPKLLIQFQNNGVVDDSQLPKDRFSAERLKGVDSTLKIQPAKLEDSAVYLCASSLAGEIKNSPLHFGNGTRLTVT.

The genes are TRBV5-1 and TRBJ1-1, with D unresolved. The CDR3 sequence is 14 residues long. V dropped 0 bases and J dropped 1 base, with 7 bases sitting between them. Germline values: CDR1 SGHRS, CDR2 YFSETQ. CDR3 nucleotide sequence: TGCGCCAGCAGCTTGGTGGTCGAGAACACTGAAGCTTTCTTT. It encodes CASSLVVENTEAFF. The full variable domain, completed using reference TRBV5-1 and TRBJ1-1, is KAGVTQTPRYLIKTRGQQVTLSCSPISGHRSVSWYQQTPGQGLQFLFEYFSETQRNKGNFPGRFSGRQFSNSRSEMNVSTLELGDSALYLCASSLVVENTEAFFGQGTRLTVV.

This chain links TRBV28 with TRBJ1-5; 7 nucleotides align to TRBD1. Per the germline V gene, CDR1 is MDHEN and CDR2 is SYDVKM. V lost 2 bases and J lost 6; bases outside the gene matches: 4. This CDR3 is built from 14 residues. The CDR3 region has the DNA TGTGCCAGCAGTTTACGAGGGGGCAGTCAGCCCCAGCATTTT. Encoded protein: CASSLRGGSQPQHF.

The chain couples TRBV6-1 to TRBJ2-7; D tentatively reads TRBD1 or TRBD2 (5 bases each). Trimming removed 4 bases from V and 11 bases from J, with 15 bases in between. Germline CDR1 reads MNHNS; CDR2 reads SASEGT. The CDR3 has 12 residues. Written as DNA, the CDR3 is TGTGCCAGCAGTGGGGGACGCCTCGCCGAGTACTTC. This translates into CASSGGRLAEYF.

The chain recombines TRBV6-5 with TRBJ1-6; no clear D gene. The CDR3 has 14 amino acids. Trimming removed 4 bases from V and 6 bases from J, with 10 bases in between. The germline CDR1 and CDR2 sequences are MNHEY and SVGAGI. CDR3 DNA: TGTGCCAGCAGTTCAGTTCAGTTTAATTCACCCCTCCACTTT. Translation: CASSSVQFNSPLHF.

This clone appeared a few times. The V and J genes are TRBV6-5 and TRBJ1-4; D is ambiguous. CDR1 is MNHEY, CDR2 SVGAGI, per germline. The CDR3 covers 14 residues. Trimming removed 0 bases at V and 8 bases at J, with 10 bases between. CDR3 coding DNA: TGTGCCAGCAGTTACTCCCGAGGAAGCGAAAAACTGTTTTTT. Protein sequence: CASSYSRGSEKLFF.

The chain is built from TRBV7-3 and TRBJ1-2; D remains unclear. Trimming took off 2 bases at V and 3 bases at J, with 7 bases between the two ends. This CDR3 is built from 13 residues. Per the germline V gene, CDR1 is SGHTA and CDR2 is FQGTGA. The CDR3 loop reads CASSLVRDYGYTF. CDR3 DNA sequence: TGTGCCAGCAGCTTAGTTAGGGACTATGGCTACACCTTC. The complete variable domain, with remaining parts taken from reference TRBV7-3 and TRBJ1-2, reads GAGVSQTPSNKVTEKGKYVELRCDPISGHTALYWYRQSLGQGPEFLIYFQGTGAADDSGLPNDRFFAVRPEGSVSTLKIQRTERGDSAVYLCASSLVRDYGYTFGSGTRLTVV.

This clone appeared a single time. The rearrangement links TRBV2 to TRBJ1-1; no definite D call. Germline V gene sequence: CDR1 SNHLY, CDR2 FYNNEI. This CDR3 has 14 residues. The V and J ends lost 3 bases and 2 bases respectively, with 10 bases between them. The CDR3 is CASSDRAFNTEAFF. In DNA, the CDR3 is TGTGCCAGCAGTGACCGGGCTTTTAACACTGAAGCTTTCTTT. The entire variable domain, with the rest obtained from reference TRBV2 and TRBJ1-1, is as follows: EPEVTQTPSHQVTQMGQEVILRCVPISNHLYFYWYRQILGQKVEFLVSFYNNEISEKSEIFDDQFSVERPDGSNFTLKIRSTKLEDSAMYFCASSDRAFNTEAFFGQGTRLTVV.

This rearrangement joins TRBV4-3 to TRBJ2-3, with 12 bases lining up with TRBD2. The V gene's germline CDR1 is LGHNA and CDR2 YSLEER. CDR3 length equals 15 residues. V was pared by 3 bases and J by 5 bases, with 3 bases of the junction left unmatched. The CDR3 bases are TGCGCCAGCAGCCAGACTAGCGGGGGAGTAGATACGCAGTATTTT. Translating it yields CASSQTSGGVDTQYF.

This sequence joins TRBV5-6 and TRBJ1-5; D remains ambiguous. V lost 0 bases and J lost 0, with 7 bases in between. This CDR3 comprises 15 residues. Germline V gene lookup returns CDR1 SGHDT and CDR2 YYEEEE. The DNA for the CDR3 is TGTGCCAGCAGCTTGGCCAGATATAGCAATCAGCCCCAGCATTTT. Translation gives CASSLARYSNQPQHF.